This TCR beta chain originates from a study of identical twins. Study-wide findings and caveats: Out-of-frame TCR alpha sharing observed in monozygotic twins exceeded model estimates.

TCRdb itself ran the 5' RACE reads through MiXCR, one entry per CDR3 protein. This table has 1.5 million to 2 million distinct CDR3 sequences, less than 40% appearing once. About this clonotype: Its antigen is as yet unknown.

The CDR3 spans 13 residues. Germline values: CDR1 MNHEY, CDR2 SVGEGT. The germline V and J ends were trimmed by 6 bases and 6 bases, with 12 bases remaining between them. Input material: cord blood. The chain has TRBV6-2 or TRBV6-3 and TRBJ2-1, with TRBD2 as a possible D gene (6 bases). The clonotype comes from a newborn girl in good health. CDR3 region: CASRHGTPNEQFF. Written as DNA, the CDR3 is TGTGCCAGCAGGCATGGGACTCCCAATGAGCAGTTCTTC.